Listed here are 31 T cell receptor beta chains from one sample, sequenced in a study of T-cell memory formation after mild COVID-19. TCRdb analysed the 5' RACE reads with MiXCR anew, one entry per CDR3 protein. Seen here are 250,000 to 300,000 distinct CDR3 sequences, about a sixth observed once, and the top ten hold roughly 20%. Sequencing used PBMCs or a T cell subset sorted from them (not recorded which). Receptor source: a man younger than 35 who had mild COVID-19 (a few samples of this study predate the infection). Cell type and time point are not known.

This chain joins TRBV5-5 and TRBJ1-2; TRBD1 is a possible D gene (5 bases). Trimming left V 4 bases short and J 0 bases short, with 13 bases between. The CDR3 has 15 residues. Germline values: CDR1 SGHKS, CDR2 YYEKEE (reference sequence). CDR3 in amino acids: CASSPGPSSNYGYTF. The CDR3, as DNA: TGTGCCAGCAGCCCGGGGCCGTCCTCTAACTATGGCTACACCTTC.

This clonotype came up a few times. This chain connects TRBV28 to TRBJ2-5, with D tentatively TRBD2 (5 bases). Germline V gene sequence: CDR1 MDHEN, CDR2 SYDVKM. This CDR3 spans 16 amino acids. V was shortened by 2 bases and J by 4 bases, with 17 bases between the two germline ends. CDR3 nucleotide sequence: TGTGCCAGCAGTTTAACCGGACGGGGATGGCGAGAGACCCAGTACTTC. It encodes CASSLTGRGWRETQYF.

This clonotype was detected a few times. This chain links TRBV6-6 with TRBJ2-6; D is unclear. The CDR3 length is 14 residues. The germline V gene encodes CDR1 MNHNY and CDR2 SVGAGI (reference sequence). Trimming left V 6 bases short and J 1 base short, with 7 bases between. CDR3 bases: TGTGCCAGCAGGAGGATGTCTGGGGCCAACGTCCTGACTTTC. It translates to CASRRMSGANVLTF.

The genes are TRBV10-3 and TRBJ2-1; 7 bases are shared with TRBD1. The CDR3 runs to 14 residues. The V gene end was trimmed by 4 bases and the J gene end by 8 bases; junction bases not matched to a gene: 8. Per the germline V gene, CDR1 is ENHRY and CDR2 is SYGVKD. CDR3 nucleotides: TGTGCCATCAGTGCCCCCCCTGACAGGGATGAGCAGTTCTTC. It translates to CAISAPPDRDEQFF.

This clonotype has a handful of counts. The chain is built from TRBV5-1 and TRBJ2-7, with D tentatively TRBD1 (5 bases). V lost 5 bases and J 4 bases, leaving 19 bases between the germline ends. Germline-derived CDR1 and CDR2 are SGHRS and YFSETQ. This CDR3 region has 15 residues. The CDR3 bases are TGCGCCAGCAGGGATATTAGGGGCAGTGTATACGAGCAGTACTTC. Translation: CASRDIRGSVYEQYF.

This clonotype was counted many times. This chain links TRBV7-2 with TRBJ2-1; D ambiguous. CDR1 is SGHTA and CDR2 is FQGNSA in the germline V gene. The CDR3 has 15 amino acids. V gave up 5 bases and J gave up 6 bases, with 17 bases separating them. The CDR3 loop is CASSPYMGNSNEQFF. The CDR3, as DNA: TGTGCCAGCAGCCCGTACATGGGGAATTCCAATGAGCAGTTCTTC.

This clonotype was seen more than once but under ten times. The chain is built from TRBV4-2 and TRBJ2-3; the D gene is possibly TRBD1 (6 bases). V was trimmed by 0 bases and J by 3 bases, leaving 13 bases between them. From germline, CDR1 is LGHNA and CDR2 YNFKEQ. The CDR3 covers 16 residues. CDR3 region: CASSQDLAGVTDTQYF. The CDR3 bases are TGTGCCAGCAGCCAAGATCTCGCAGGGGTGACAGATACGCAGTATTTT.

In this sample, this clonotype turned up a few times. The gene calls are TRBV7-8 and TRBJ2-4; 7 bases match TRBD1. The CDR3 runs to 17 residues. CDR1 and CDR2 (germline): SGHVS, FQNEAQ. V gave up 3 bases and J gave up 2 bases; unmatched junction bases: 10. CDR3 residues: CASSFLGGFESKNIQYF. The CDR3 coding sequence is TGTGCCAGCAGCTTCCTAGGGGGCTTCGAGTCCAAAAACATTCAGTACTTC.

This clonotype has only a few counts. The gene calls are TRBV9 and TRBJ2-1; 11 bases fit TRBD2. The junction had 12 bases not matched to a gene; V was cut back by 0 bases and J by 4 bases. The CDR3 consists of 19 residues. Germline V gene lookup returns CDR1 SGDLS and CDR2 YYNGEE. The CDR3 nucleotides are TGTGCCAGCAGCGTAGTAGGGGGTACGACTAGCGGGGAGTACAATGAGCAGTTCTTC. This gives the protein CASSVVGGTTSGEYNEQFF.

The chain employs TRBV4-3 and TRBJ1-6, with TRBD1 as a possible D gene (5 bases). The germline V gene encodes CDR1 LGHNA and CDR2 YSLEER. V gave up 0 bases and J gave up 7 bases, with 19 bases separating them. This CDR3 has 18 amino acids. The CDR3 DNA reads TGCGCCAGCAGCCAAGATGCTGTCATCGCCGGGGGGAATTCACCCCTCCACTTT. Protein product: CASSQDAVIAGGNSPLHF.

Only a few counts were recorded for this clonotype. The DNA for the CDR3 is TGTGCCAGTAGTATAAGAGGACTCTACTACAATGAGCAGTTCTTC. Translation: CASSIRGLYYNEQFF. The chain joins TRBV19 to TRBJ2-1, with D possibly TRBD2 on 5 matching bases. Germline V lookup: CDR1 LNHDA, CDR2 SQIVND (reference sequence). The CDR3 runs 15 residues. V lost 2 bases, J lost 3 bases, and 11 bases lay in between. Supplemented by reference TRBV19 and TRBJ2-1, the full variable domain reads DGGITQSPKYLFRKEGQNVTLSCEQNLNHDAMYWYRQDPGQGLRLIYYSQIVNDFQKGDIAEGYSVSREKKESFPLTVTSAQKNPTAFYLCASSIRGLYYNEQFFGPGTRLTVL.

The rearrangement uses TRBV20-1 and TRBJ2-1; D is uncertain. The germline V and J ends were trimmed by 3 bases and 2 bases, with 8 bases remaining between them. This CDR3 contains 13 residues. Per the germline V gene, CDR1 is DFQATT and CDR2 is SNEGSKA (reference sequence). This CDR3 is CSARGPPYNEQFF. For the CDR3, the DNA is TGCAGTGCTAGGGGCCCACCCTACAATGAGCAGTTCTTC.

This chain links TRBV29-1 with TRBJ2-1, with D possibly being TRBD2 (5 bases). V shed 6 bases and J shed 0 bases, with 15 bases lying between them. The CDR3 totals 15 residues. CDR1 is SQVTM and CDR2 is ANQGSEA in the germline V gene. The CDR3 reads CSVRTSLSSYNEQFF. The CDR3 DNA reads TGCAGCGTCCGGACTTCTCTCAGCTCCTACAATGAGCAGTTCTTC.

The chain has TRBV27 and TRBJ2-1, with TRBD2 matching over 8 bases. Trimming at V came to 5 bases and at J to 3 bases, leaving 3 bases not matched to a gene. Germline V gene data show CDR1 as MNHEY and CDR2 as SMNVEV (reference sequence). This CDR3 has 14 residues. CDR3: CASSISGDYNEQFF. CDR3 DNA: TGTGCCAGCAGTATTAGCGGGGACTACAATGAGCAGTTCTTC.

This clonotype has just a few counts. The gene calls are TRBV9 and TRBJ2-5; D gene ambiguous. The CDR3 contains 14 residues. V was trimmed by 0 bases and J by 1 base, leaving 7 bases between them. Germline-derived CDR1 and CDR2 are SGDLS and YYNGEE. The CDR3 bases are TGTGCCAGCAGCGTAGCCGGATCCCAAGAGACCCAGTACTTC. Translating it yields CASSVAGSQETQYF.

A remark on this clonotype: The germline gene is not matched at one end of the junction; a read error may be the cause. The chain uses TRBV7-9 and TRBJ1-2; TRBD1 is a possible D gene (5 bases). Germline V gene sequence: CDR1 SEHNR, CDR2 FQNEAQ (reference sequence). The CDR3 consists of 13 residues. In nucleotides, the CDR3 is TGTGCCAGCAGCTTAGGAGCGCAGGGCAGTCGAGCCTTC. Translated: CASSLGAQGSRAF.

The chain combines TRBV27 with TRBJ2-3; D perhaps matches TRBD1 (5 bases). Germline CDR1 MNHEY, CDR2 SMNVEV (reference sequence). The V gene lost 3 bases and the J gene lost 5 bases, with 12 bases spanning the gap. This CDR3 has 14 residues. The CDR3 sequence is CASSLALQGDTQYF. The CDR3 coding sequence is TGTGCCAGCAGTTTGGCCCTCCAGGGAGATACGCAGTATTTT.

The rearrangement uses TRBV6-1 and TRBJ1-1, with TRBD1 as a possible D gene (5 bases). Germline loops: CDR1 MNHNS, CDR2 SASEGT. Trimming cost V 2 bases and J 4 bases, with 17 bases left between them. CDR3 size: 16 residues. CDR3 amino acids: CASSEQGYWVSTEAFF. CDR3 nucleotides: TGTGCCAGCAGTGAACAGGGTTATTGGGTTTCCACTGAAGCTTTCTTT.

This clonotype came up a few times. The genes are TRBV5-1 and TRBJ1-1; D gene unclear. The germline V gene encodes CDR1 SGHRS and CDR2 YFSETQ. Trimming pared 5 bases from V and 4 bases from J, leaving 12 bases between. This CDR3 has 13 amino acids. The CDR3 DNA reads TGCGCCAGCAGTCTTGAGGTAGGCACTGAAGCTTTCTTT. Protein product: CASSLEVGTEAFF.

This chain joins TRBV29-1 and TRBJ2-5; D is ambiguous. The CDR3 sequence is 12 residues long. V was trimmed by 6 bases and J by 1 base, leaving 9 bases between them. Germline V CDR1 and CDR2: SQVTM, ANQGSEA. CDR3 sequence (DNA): TGCAGCGTCCCTGACTTCCAAGAGACCCAGTACTTC. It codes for CSVPDFQETQYF.

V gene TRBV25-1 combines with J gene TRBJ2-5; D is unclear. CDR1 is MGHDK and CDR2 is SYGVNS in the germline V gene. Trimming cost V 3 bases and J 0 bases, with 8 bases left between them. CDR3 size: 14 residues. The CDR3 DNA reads TGTGCCAGCAGTGAGAATCCGTACCAAGAGACCCAGTACTTC. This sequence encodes CASSENPYQETQYF.

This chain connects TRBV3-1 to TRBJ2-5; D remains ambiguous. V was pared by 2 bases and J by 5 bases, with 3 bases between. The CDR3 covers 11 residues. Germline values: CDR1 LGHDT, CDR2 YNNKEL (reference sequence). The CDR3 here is CASSQWETQYF. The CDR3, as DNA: TGTGCCAGCAGCCAATGGGAGACCCAGTACTTC.

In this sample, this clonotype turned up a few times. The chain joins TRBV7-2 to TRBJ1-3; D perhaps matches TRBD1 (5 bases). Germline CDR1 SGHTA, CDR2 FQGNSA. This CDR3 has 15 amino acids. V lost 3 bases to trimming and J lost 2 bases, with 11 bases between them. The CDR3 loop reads CASSFQGTPGNTIYF. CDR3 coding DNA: TGTGCCAGCAGCTTTCAGGGCACCCCTGGAAACACCATATATTTT.

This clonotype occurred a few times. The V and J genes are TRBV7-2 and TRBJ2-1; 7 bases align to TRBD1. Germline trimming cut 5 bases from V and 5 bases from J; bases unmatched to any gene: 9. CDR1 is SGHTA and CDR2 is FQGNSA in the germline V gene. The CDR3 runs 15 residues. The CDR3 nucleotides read TGTGCCAGCAGCGCTATGCAGGGGGTCCACAATGAGCAGTTCTTC. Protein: CASSAMQGVHNEQFF.

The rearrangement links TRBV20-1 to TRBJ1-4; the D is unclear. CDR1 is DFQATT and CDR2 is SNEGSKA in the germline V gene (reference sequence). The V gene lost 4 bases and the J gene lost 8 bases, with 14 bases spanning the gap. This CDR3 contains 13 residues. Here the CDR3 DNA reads TGCAGTGCTAAAGGAGTACGGGGAGAAAAACTGTTTTTT. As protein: CSAKGVRGEKLFF.

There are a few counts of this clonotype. The CDR3 sequence is CASSYSMDSNSPLHF. As DNA, the CDR3 is TGTGCCAGCAGTTACTCGATGGACAGCAATTCACCCCTCCACTTT. The V and J genes are TRBV6-5 and TRBJ1-6, with D maybe TRBD1 (6 bases). The CDR3 totals 15 residues. Germline V gene data show CDR1 as MNHEY and CDR2 as SVGAGI. Between the trimmed V and J ends, which lost 0 bases and 7 bases, there was a span of 10 bases.

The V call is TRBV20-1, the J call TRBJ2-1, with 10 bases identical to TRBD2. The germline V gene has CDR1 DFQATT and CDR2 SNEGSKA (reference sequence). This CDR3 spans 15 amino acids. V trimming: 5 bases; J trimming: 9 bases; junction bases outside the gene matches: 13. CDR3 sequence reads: CSAPLAGGHLGEQFF. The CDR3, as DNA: TGCAGTGCTCCCTTAGCGGGGGGTCACCTGGGTGAGCAGTTCTTC.

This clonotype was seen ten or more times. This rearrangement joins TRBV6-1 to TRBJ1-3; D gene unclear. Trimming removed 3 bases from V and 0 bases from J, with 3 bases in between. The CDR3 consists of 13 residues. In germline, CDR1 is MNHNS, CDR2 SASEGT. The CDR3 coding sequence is TGTGCCAGCAGTGAGGACTCTGGAAACACCATATATTTT. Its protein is CASSEDSGNTIYF.

The DNA for the CDR3 is TGCAGCGTTGGAGGGCAGGACTACACCGGGGAGCTGTTTTTT. It encodes CSVGGQDYTGELFF. This chain links TRBV29-1 with TRBJ2-2, with D possibly matching TRBD2 (5 bases). The germline gives CDR1 SQVTM, CDR2 ANQGSEA. The CDR3 is 14 amino acids. Trimming shortened V by 4 bases and J by 3 bases, and 12 bases separated the two germline ends.

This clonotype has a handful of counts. The CDR3 DNA reads as TGTGCCAGCACCGCGGCAGCGGGGGGGAGATTAGATACGCAGTATTTT. This codes for CASTAAAGGRLDTQYF. The chain carries TRBV5-6 and TRBJ2-3; 10 nucleotides match TRBD2. Germline V gene data show CDR1 as SGHDT and CDR2 as YYEEEE. The CDR3 is made up of 16 amino acids. Trimming took 6 bases from V and 5 from J; bases not matched to a gene: 12.

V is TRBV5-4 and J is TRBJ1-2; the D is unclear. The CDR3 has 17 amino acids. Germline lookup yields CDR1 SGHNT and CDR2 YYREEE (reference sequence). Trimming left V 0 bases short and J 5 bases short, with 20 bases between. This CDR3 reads CASSLVLSAQPSYGYTF. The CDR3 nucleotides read TGTGCCAGCAGCTTGGTTTTGTCAGCTCAACCCTCATATGGCTACACCTTC.